The 14 T cell receptor beta chains below were found in one sample sequenced in a study of monozygotic twins with inflammatory bowel disease. From its re-call of the 5' RACE reads, TCRdb lists each CDR3 protein once, without DNA. Here the sample table reports around 150,000 distinct CDR3 sequences. Sequenced input: blood. All receptors come from a human donor with ulcerative colitis or Crohn's disease, or a healthy co-twin of an affected twin (not recorded which).

The V and J genes are TRBV5-4 and TRBJ2-2; TCRdb lists TRBD1, though no DNA is available to test this call. Germline assignment: CDR1 SGHNT and CDR2 YYREEE (reference sequence). The CDR3 runs 16 residues. The CDR3 protein is CASSLDAGRNTGELFF.

The J gene is TRBJ2-5, the V gene TRBV11-2; the TRBD2 assignment by TCRdb is unverifiable without DNA. The CDR3 is made up of 19 amino acids. The germline gives CDR1 SGHAT, CDR2 FQNNGV. The chain's CDR3 is CASSPAGTSGTDYQETQYF.

The gene calls are TRBV20-1 and TRBJ1-5. Germline CDR1 reads DFQATT; CDR2 reads SNEGSKA (reference sequence). CDR3 size: 14 residues. This CDR3 is CSASRPWGNQPQHF.

This rearrangement joins TRBV3-1 to TRBJ2-3. This CDR3 has 14 amino acids. The germline gives CDR1 LGHDT, CDR2 YNNKEL (reference sequence). CDR3 in amino acids: CASSQWDSTDTQYF.

J is TRBJ2-2 and V is TRBV6-1; lacking DNA, the TRBD1 call made by TCRdb goes unchecked. Germline-derived CDR1 and CDR2 are MNHNS and SASEGT. CDR3 length equals 15 residues. CDR3 residues: CASSVTGGAVGELFF.

This sequence joins TRBV14 and TRBJ2-3; the TCRdb D gene call, TRBD1, has no DNA to confirm it. CDR1 is SGHDN, CDR2 FVKESK, per germline. The CDR3 loop spans 13 amino acids. The CDR3 sequence is CASDRGGADTQYF. Looking up the rest from reference TRBV14 and TRBJ2-3 gives the full variable domain: EAGVTQFPSHSVIEKGQTVTLRCDPISGHDNLYWYRRVMGKEIKFLLHFVKESKQDESGMPNNRFLAERTGGTYSTLKVQPAELEDSGVYFCASDRGGADTQYFGPGTRLTVL.

The chain is built from TRBV20-1 and TRBJ1-5; as DNA is missing, the TRBD1 call by TCRdb cannot be tested. The germline gives CDR1 DFQATT, CDR2 SNEGSKA (reference sequence). This CDR3 contains 14 residues. This CDR3 reads CSALRGDSNQPQHF.

The chain uses TRBV5-1 and TRBJ2-1; as DNA is missing, the TRBD2 call by TCRdb cannot be tested. Germline CDR1 reads SGHRS; CDR2 reads YFSETQ. This CDR3 has 18 residues. CDR3 in amino acids: CASSLGGTSGSFYNEQFF.

J is TRBJ2-3 and V is TRBV27; the D call of TRBD1 rests on TCRdb alone, since no DNA is present to check it. The germline V gene has CDR1 MNHEY and CDR2 SMNVEV (reference sequence). The CDR3 is 12 amino acids. The CDR3 loop reads CASSFTGDTQYF.

V and J are TRBV27 and TRBJ1-3; the D call of TRBD1 rests on TCRdb alone, since no DNA is present to check it. Germline V gives CDR1 MNHEY, CDR2 SMNVEV (reference sequence). The CDR3 covers 12 residues. This chain's CDR3 is CASSTGGNTIYF.

The chain combines TRBV7-6 with TRBJ2-1; with no DNA, the TCRdb D assignment of TRBD2 cannot be verified. Germline CDR1 and CDR2: SGHVS and FNYEAQ. The CDR3 has 18 residues. CDR3 residues: CASSLFGTSASSYNEQFF.

The chain uses TRBV7-9 and TRBJ2-7; with no DNA, the TCRdb D assignment of TRBD1 cannot be verified. Germline V gene data show CDR1 as SEHNR and CDR2 as FQNEAQ (reference sequence). The CDR3 loop spans 13 amino acids. This CDR3 is CASSSGQNYEQYF. The full variable domain, rest sourced from reference TRBV7-9 and TRBJ2-7, is DTGVSQNPRHKITKRGQNVTFRCDPISEHNRLYWYRQTLGQGPEFLTYFQNEAQLEKSRLLSDRFSAERPKGSFSTLEIQRTEQGDSAMYLCASSSGQNYEQYFGPGTRLTVT.

The chain uses TRBV19 and TRBJ2-1; no DNA is available, so the TRBD2 call from TCRdb remains unchecked. Germline CDR1 is LNHDA and CDR2 is SQIVND (reference sequence). The CDR3 runs to 15 residues. The CDR3 here is CASSISGSGYNEQFF.

The chain couples TRBV14 to TRBJ2-7. Germline V gene data show CDR1 as SGHDN and CDR2 as FVKESK. This CDR3 has 14 amino acids. The CDR3 sequence is CASSQGPFVYEQYF. Full variable domain (remainder filled in from reference TRBV14 and TRBJ2-7): EAGVTQFPSHSVIEKGQTVTLRCDPISGHDNLYWYRRVMGKEIKFLLHFVKESKQDESGMPNNRFLAERTGGTYSTLKVQPAELEDSGVYFCASSQGPFVYEQYFGPGTRLTVT.